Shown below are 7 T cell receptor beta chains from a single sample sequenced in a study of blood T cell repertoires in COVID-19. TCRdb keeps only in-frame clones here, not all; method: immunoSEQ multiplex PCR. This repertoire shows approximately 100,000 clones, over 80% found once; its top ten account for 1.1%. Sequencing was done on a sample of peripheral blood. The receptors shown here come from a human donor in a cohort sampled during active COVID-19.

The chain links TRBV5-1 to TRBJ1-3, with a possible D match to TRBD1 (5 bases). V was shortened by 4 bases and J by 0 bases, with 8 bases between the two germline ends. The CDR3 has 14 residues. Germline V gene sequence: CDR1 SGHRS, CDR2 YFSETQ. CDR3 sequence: CASSSRGSGNTIYF. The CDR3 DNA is TGCGCCAGCAGCAGTAGGGGCTCTGGAAACACCATATATTTT.

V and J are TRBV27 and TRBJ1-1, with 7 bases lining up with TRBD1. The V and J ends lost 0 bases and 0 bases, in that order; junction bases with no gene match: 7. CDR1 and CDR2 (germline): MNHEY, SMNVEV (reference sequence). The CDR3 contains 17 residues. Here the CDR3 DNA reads TGTGCCAGCAGTTTATCTCAGACAGGGATTATGAACACTGAAGCTTTCTTT. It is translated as CASSLSQTGIMNTEAFF.

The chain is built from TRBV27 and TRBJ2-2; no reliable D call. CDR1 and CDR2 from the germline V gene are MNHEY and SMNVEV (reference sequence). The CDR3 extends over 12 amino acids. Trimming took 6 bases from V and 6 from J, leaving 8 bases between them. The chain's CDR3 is CASSSPPGELFF. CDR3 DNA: TGTGCCAGCAGCTCTCCTCCCGGGGAGCTGTTTTTT.

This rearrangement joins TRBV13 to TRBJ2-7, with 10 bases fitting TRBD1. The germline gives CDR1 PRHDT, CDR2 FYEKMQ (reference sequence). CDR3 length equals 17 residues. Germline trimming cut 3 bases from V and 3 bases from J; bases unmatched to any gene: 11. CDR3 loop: CASSLGLPGQGFYEQYF. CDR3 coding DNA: TGTGCCAGCAGCTTGGGCCTCCCGGGACAGGGGTTCTACGAGCAGTACTTC. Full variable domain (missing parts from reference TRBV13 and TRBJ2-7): AAGVIQSPRHLIKEKRETATLKCYPIPRHDTVYWYQQGPGQDPQFLISFYEKMQSDKGSIPDRFSAQQFSDYHSELNMSSLELGDSALYFCASSLGLPGQGFYEQYFGPGTRLTVT.

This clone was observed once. The CDR3 region has the DNA TGTGCCAGCAGCTCAAGACAGGGCCGTTCACCCCTCCACTTT. It translates to CASSSRQGRSPLHF. The rearrangement uses TRBV5-5 and TRBJ1-6; 7 nucleotides match TRBD1. J gave up 9 bases and V 3 bases, and 6 bases lay outside the gene matches. The CDR3 runs 14 residues. Germline CDR1 SGHKS, CDR2 YYEKEE (reference sequence).

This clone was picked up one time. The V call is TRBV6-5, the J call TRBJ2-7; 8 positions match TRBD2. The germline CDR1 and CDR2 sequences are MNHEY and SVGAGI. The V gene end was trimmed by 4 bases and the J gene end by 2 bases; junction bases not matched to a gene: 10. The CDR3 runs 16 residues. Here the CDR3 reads CASSFPGTSGTYEQYF. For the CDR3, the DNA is TGTGCCAGCAGTTTTCCCGGAACTAGCGGCACCTACGAGCAGTACTTC.

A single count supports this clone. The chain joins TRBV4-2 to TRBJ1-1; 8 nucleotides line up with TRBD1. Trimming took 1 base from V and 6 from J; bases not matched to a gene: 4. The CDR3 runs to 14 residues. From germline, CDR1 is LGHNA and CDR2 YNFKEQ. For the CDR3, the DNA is TGTGCCAGCAGCCAAGTGGCAGGGGGCTCTGAAGCTTTCTTT. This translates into CASSQVAGGSEAFF.